A single sample gave rise to the 5 T cell receptor beta chains below, sequenced in a study of blood T cell repertoires in COVID-19. Clones were sequenced by immunoSEQ multiplex PCR, and TCRdb holds only the in-frame ones, with some missing. This table holds some 390,000 clones, over 75% found once. Sequences were obtained from PBMCs or T cells enriched from blood (not recorded which). These receptors all stem from a man aged 25-40 years who had recovered from COVID-19.

The V and J genes are TRBV5-1 and TRBJ2-1; TRBD2 aligns across 7 bases. The CDR3 runs 15 residues. Germline CDR1 and CDR2: SGHRS and YFSETQ. Trimming cost V 4 bases and J 7 bases; bases outside gene matches: 11. Here the CDR3 reads CASSPMTSRENEQFF. For the CDR3, the DNA is TGCGCCAGCAGCCCAATGACTAGCAGGGAAAATGAGCAGTTCTTC.

This clone was seen a single time. This rearrangement joins TRBV7-9 to TRBJ2-5; 11 positions agree with TRBD2. CDR1 and CDR2 (germline): SEHNR, FQNEAQ (reference sequence). J gave up 1 base and V 1 base, and 5 bases lay outside the gene matches. The CDR3 has 17 amino acids. CDR3 loop: CASSLVGTSGGQETQYF. In DNA, the CDR3 is TGTGCCAGCAGCTTAGTTGGGACTAGCGGAGGCCAAGAGACCCAGTACTTC.

This clone was counted between two and nine times. The chain is built from TRBV19 and TRBJ1-2; tentative D call: TRBD1 (6 bases). The CDR3 runs to 12 residues. V was trimmed by 5 bases and J by 7 bases, leaving 11 bases between them. Germline loops: CDR1 LNHDA, CDR2 SQIVND (reference sequence). In DNA, the CDR3 is TGTGCCAGTAGTTATAACAGGGCTGGCTACACCTTC. Translated: CASSYNRAGYTF.

The gene calls are TRBV30 and TRBJ2-3; D unclear. Deletions cut 0 bases from V and 4 bases from J, with 8 bases between. The CDR3 sequence is 13 residues long. Per the germline V gene, CDR1 is GTSNPN and CDR2 is SVGIG (reference sequence). As DNA, the CDR3 is TGTGCCTGGAGTGTAGTGGCTCCAGATACGCAGTATTTT. Its translation is CAWSVVAPDTQYF.

The rearrangement uses TRBV5-1 and TRBJ2-5, with unresolved D. The length of the CDR3 is 14 residues. V gave up 4 bases and J gave up 1 base, with 11 bases separating them. Per germline, CDR1 SGHRS and CDR2 YFSETQ. Here the CDR3 DNA reads TGCGCCAGCAGCCCTAGTGTGATCCAAGAGACCCAGTACTTC. It is translated as CASSPSVIQETQYF.